This T cell receptor (beta chain) was recovered during a study of OX40 agonist ivuxolimab in advanced cancers. Peripheral blood came from all dose cohorts at three timepoints. This CDR3 region has 15 residues. Germline CDR1 and CDR2: SGHRS and YFSETQ. The V end was cut by 3 bases, the J end by 5 bases, with 15 bases between. Study-level results: Dosing at 0.1 to 3.0 mg/kg was accompanied by clonal expansion of CD4+ and CD8+ blood T cells by week 6.

Concerning this clone itself: Its specificity is not known.

Clones were read by immunoSEQ multiplex PCR, and TCRdb kept only the in-frame ones, dropping some. The table has about 69,000 clones, roughly 89% seen once. The V gene is TRBV5-1, the J gene TRBJ2-1; either TRBD1 or TRBD2 may supply D (6 bases each). This material consisted of CD4+ or CD8+ T cells sorted from blood, taken in a trial of the OX40 agonist ivuxolimab. The receptor was derived from an adult with an advanced solid tumor such as melanoma, head and neck, liver or kidney cancer. Here the CDR3 DNA reads TGCGCCAGCAGCTCCCCGGGGGCCCAAAACAATGAGCAGTTCTTC. It is translated as CASSSPGAQNNEQFF.